The text below deals with one T cell receptor (beta chain). CDR1 is SNHLY, CDR2 FYNNEI, per germline. The V and J ends lost 10 bases and 8 bases respectively, with 15 bases between them. This CDR3 is 12 amino acids long. Profiling relied on immunoSEQ multiplex PCR, and the TCRdb table lists in-frame clones only, not all of them. This table holds nearly 70,000 clones, 93% found once. What was sequenced was PBMCs. This TCR came from a man aged 35-49 years with rheumatoid arthritis. This sequence joins TRBV2 and TRBJ1-3; unclear D gene. CDR3 loop: CAIGPQGYTIYF. Here the CDR3 DNA reads TGTGCCATAGGGCCGCAAGGCTACACCATATATTTT.